This TCR beta chain was recovered during a study of T cell responses to AZD1222 COVID-19 vaccine (dated by TCRdb to about 2021). A note on the overall study: TCR sequencing covered over 230 trial participants: some 210 given two doses of AZD1222 and approximately 26 given two doses of MenACWY control vaccine. Trial participants were enrolled into age subgroups of 18-55, 56-69 and 70-plus years, which contained roughly 140, 27 and 60 TCR-sequenced participants, respectively.

Trimming costs V 4 bases and J 0 bases, and their ends lie 13 bases apart. Per the germline V gene, MDHEN is the CDR1 and SYDVKM is the CDR2. Its CDR3 holds 15 amino acids, cysteine through phenylalanine. Only the CDR3 region is kept as DNA, spanning 45 bases read in frame from base 1. Taken with the paper, the label for time point translates to: about 28 days (+/-7) after the second vaccine dose. Because spike-specific TCR depth and breadth did not differ between the two schedules, AZD1222 recipients who got a second dose at roughly 4 weeks were pooled with those who got a second dose at roughly 12 weeks. Vaccinee samples came from UK trials COV001 and COV002, including a single-blind randomized controlled phase 2/3 trial of AZD1222 (ChAdOx1 nCoV-19) in healthy adults. Trial participant PBMC samples were collected at day 0 and day 28 after the second dose for TCRbeta chain sequencing. The CDR3 regions of human TCRbeta chains were analyzed by immunosequencing. The study's processing was this. Repertoire TCRs were checked for matches against a reference library of SARS-CoV-2-specific TCRs that had been generated using the MIRA antigen-specificity platform. Breadth meant the fraction of unique TCRs that were SARS-CoV-2-associated, whereas depth meant the fraction of total T cells that were SARS-CoV-2-associated. Using the MIRA data, each spike-specific TCR was assigned both to the spike region to which the TCR was reactive and to a CD4 or CD8 class. Log10-transformed breadth and depth values were compared by one-way ANOVA with Sidak's multiple comparisons tests. This immuneACCESS table, as held by TCRdb, lists in-frame sequences with V and J called but not all clones. Of the missing ones, under half trace to an unresolved V gene in checked studies; the others have no known cause. V and J calls and clone size are as listed in that table; D and trimming were resolved from the DNA. The sample records roughly 150,000 clones, 85% to 90% of which are singletons. The top ten clones comprise 1.5% to 2% of the sample.

As to this clone: Which antigen it targets is not known. One base away there is no much larger clone; base qualities are not given.

Overall study outcomes, separate from this receptor: Most participants were white British and females outnumbered males, and the authors suggested that clonal diversity may have been underestimated. The 56-69-year group was small, and its depth increase did not reach significance, likely because of low power. Because no day 14 peak-response samples were available, repertoires were characterized only after the peak T cell response. The vaccine-associated CD4 TCRs covered the entire spike protein, and the dominant responses fell in regions 160-218 and 743-854. Conclusions about previously exposed vaccinees are limited because only six or seven AZD1222 recipients were SARS-CoV-2 seropositive at baseline. Epitopes outside the regions mutated in the B.1.351 and B.1.1.7 variants were reportedly recognized by nearly half of the unique spike-specific TCRs. After two AZD1222 doses, spike-specific TCR breadth and depth were significantly higher than at day 0 and than in MenACWY recipients.

This clonotype was sampled from an adult who received the AZD1222 COVID-19 vaccine. The material was peripheral blood, obtained 28 days after the second AZD1222 dose. The chain uses TRBV28 and TRBJ2-7; the D gene is perhaps TRBD1 or TRBD2, each of them matching over 6 bases. The CDR3 loop reads CASSSYGGVSYEQYF. The nucleotides read TGTGCCAGCAGTTCCTACGGGGGCGTCTCCTACGAGCAGTACTTC.